This T cell receptor beta chain was identified during a study of blood T cell repertoires in COVID-19. Participants spanned ages roughly 18 to 90 years and resided in about two dozen US areas. Participants were placed into cohorts based on the clinical history they reported. Participants classified as exposed had met a COVID-19 case within 2 weeks before study entry. The CDR3 totals 17 residues. V was pared by 4 bases and J by 4 bases, with 20 bases between. CDR1 is MNHEY, CDR2 SMNVEV, per germline (reference sequence). Sequencing used immunoSEQ multiplex PCR; TCRdb keeps in-frame clones, though not all of them. The sample has 150,000 to 200,000 clones; 80% are singletons. Only one count was recorded for this clone.

The sequence was collected from a man aged 55 to 70 who had been exposed to COVID-19. The sample comprised PBMCs or T cells enriched from blood (not recorded which). This chain joins TRBV27 and TRBJ2-1; perhaps TRBD1 as D (5 bases). Here the CDR3 reads CASSSVRSVGAYNEQFF. As DNA, the CDR3 is TGTGCCAGCAGTTCCGTTAGATCTGTTGGGGCTTACAATGAGCAGTTCTTC.